A selection of T cell receptor beta chains follows, all from one sample in a study of T cell changes during pregnancy in multiple sclerosis. The table came from immunoSEQ multiplex PCR; TCRdb's copy has only in-frame clones and leaves some out. Of under 130,000 clones listed, 92% are singletons. Sample: peripheral blood, taken after pregnancy. The receptor source for this set is a female donor with multiple sclerosis, enrolled in a pregnancy study. Each CDR3 is given with its conserved first and last residue. The order of the fields is V gene, J gene, D gene, CDR3 protein, CDR3 DNA. D genes are given only for firm matches.

>TRBV10-2|TRBJ1-1|NA
CASSDGTKVNTEAFF
TGCGCCAGCAGTGACGGCACTAAGGTGAACACTGAAGCTTTCTTT
>TRBV15|TRBJ1-1|NA
CATSRDLQAEAFF
TGTGCCACCAGCAGAGATCTCCAGGCTGAAGCTTTCTTT
>TRBV9|TRBJ1-2|TRBD1
CASSDGTGYTYGYTF
TGTGCCAGCAGCGACGGGACAGGGTACACCTATGGCTACACCTTC
>TRBV15|TRBJ1-2|NA
CATSRDNTGKGYTF
TGTGCCACCAGCAGGGATAACACCGGGAAGGGCTACACCTTC
>TRBV30|TRBJ2-7|NA
CAWSTSTYEQYF
TGTGCCTGGAGTACCTCTACCTACGAGCAGTACTTC
>TRBV2|TRBJ2-7|TRBD1
CASSAGGPTYEQYF
TGTGCCAGCAGTGCAGGGGGCCCGACCTACGAGCAGTACTTC
>TRBV29-1|TRBJ2-1|NA
CSAPSSYNEQFF
TGCAGCGCCCCTAGCTCCTACAATGAGCAGTTCTTC
>TRBV7-9|TRBJ2-1|NA
CASSSRGIAPDEQFF
TGTGCCAGCAGCTCCCGGGGGATAGCGCCGGATGAGCAGTTCTTC
>TRBV7-3|TRBJ2-2|NA
CASSFLANTGELFF
TGTGCCAGCAGCTTCCTAGCGAACACCGGGGAGCTGTTTTTT
>TRBV6-6|TRBJ2-1|NA
CASSLSWPYNEQFF
TGTGCCAGCAGTCTCTCTTGGCCTTACAATGAGCAGTTCTTC
>TRBV7-2|TRBJ2-7|TRBD1
CASSLGQGALEQYF
TGTGCCAGCAGCTTGGGACAGGGGGCTCTCGAGCAGTACTTC
>TRBV30|TRBJ2-1|NA
CAWSFGWEENEQFF
TGTGCCTGGAGTTTCGGGTGGGAGGAGAATGAGCAGTTCTTC